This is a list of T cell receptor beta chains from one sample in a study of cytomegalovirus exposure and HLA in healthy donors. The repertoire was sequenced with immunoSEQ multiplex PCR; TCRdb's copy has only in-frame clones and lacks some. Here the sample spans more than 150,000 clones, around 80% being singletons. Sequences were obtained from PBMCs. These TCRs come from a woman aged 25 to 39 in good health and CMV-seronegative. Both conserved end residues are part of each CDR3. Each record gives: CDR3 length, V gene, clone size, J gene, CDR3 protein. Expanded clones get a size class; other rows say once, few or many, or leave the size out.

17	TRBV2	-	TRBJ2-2	CASRASIVRRWTGELFF
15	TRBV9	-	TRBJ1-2	CASSVATGGNYGYTF
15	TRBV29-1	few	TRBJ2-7	CSVEKLAAEHYEQYF
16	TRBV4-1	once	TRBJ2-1	CASSQDRLAGDNEQFF
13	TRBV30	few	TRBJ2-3	CAWRDRGTDTQYF
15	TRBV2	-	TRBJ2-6	CASSVARWGANVLTF
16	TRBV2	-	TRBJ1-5	CASSEAPWTNNGPQHF
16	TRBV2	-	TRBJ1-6	CASSKQGASNNSPLHF
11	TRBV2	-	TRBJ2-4	CASATGVIQYF
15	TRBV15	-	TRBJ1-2	CATSRDFRFTDGYTF
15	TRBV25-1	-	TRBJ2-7	CASSEQGLSSYEQYF
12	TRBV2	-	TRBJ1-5	CASSAGFQPQHF
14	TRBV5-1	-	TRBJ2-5	CASSLRQGEKTQYF
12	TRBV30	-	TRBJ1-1	CAWSLEGTEAFF
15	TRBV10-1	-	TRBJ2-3	CASSRTSGGSDTQYF
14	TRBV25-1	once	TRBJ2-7	CASSETGEGDEQYF
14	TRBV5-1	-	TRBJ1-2	CASSSTGGSYGYTF
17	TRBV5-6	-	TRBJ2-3	CASSPPRRRGELDTQYF
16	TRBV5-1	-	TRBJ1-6	CASSSGQGTDNSPLHF
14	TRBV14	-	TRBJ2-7	CASSPGTSGAGLYF
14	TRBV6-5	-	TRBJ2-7	CASSIYRGPYEQYF
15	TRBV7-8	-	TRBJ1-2	CASSLGDRAIYGYTF
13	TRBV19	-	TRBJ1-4	CASSISTNEKLFF
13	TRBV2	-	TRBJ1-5	CASSEERVQPQHF